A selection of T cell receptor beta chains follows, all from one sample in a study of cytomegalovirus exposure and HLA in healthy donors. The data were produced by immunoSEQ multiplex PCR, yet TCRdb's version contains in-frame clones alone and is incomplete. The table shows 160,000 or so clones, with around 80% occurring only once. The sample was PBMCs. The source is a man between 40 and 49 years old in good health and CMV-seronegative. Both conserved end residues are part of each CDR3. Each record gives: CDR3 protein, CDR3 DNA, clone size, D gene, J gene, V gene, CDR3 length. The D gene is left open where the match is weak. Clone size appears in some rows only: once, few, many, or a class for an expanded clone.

CDR3: CASSYTAAIYNEQFF
DNA: TGTGCCAGCAGTTACACAGCGGCCATATACAATGAGCAGTTCTTC
size: NA
D: NA
J: TRBJ2-1
V: TRBV6-6
length: 15

CDR3: CASSPTGKGGTGELFF
DNA: TGTGCCAGCAGCCCAACTGGGAAGGGGGGGACCGGGGAGCTGTTTTTT
size: NA
D: NA
J: TRBJ2-2
V: TRBV9
length: 16

CDR3: CASSPLLYTEAFF
DNA: TGCGCCAGCAGCCCCTTACTGTACACTGAAGCTTTCTTT
size: few
D: NA
J: TRBJ1-1
V: TRBV4-3
length: 13

CDR3: CASSSGQHNQPQHF
DNA: TGCGCCAGCAGCTCGGGACAGCACAATCAGCCCCAGCATTTT
size: NA
D: TRBD1
J: TRBJ1-5
V: TRBV5-1
length: 14

CDR3: CASSQGSRGTDTQYF
DNA: TGTGCCAGCAGCCAGGGGAGCAGGGGCACAGATACGCAGTATTTT
size: NA
D: NA
J: TRBJ2-3
V: TRBV7-8
length: 15

CDR3: CASSSGTSGSKQYF
DNA: TGCGCCAGCAGCTCTGGGACTAGCGGGAGCAAGCAGTACTTC
size: many
D: TRBD2
J: TRBJ2-7
V: TRBV5-1
length: 14

CDR3: CASRLTGGTEAFF
DNA: TGTGCCAGCAGGCTTACAGGGGGGACTGAAGCTTTCTTT
size: NA
D: TRBD1
J: TRBJ1-1
V: TRBV28
length: 13

CDR3: CASSSSGAGANVLTF
DNA: TGCGCCAGCAGCTCCTCAGGGGCTGGGGCCAACGTCCTGACTTTC
size: NA
D: NA
J: TRBJ2-6
V: TRBV5-1
length: 15

CDR3: CASSQDPQGSDTGELFF
DNA: TGTGCCAGCAGCCAAGATCCGCAGGGAAGTGATACCGGGGAGCTGTTTTTT
size: NA
D: NA
J: TRBJ2-2
V: TRBV4-2
length: 17

CDR3: CASSQEYRASYEQYF
DNA: TGTGCCAGCAGCCAAGAATACAGGGCCTCCTACGAGCAGTACTTC
size: NA
D: NA
J: TRBJ2-7
V: TRBV14
length: 15

CDR3: CASSPGTSGRAINEQFF
DNA: TGTGCCAGCAGCCCGGGGACTAGCGGGAGGGCCATCAATGAGCAGTTCTTC
size: NA
D: TRBD2
J: TRBJ2-1
V: TRBV5-4
length: 17

CDR3: CASSRQGDVTDTQYF
DNA: TGCGCCAGCAGCAGACAGGGGGATGTCACAGATACGCAGTATTTT
size: NA
D: TRBD1
J: TRBJ2-3
V: TRBV5-1
length: 15

CDR3: CASRPPPGQGPYEQYF
DNA: TGTGCCAGCAGGCCTCCCCCCGGACAGGGGCCTTACGAGCAGTACTTC
size: NA
D: TRBD1
J: TRBJ2-7
V: TRBV28
length: 16

CDR3: CASSWDRLNEKLFF
DNA: TGTGCCAGCAGTTGGGACAGATTAAATGAAAAACTGTTTTTT
size: NA
D: TRBD1
J: TRBJ1-4
V: TRBV6-5
length: 14

CDR3: CASSPGERYEQYF
DNA: TGTGCCAGCAGCCCAGGGGAGAGGTACGAGCAGTACTTC
size: NA
D: NA
J: TRBJ2-7
V: TRBV6-1
length: 13

CDR3: CASSLHPPTGGTTYEQYF
DNA: TGTGCCAGCAGTCTTCACCCCCCCACGGGGGGCACAACCTACGAGCAGTACTTC
size: NA
D: NA
J: TRBJ2-7
V: TRBV27
length: 18

CDR3: CASSLRAGRAFF
DNA: TGTGCCAGCAGTTTAAGGGCAGGGCGGGCTTTCTTT
size: NA
D: NA
J: TRBJ1-1
V: TRBV6-6
length: 12

CDR3: CASSLEGTSTDTQYF
DNA: TGTGCCAGCAGCTTAGAAGGGACTAGCACAGATACGCAGTATTTT
size: NA
D: NA
J: TRBJ2-3
V: TRBV7-9
length: 15

CDR3: CASSSRPSGVGGYTF
DNA: TGTGCCAGCAGCTCGCGCCCAAGCGGGGTGGGCGGCTACACCTTC
size: NA
D: NA
J: TRBJ1-2
V: TRBV5-6
length: 15

CDR3: CASGLGSSTDTQYF
DNA: TGTGCTAGTGGCCTGGGCAGCTCCACAGATACGCAGTATTTT
size: few
D: NA
J: TRBJ2-3
V: TRBV12-5
length: 14

CDR3: CASSAAVFPSETQYF
DNA: TGTGCCAGCAGCGCTGCGGTATTCCCTTCGGAGACCCAGTACTTC
size: NA
D: NA
J: TRBJ2-5
V: TRBV7-2
length: 15

CDR3: CAISPGQGVNTIYF
DNA: TGTGCCATCAGCCCGGGACAGGGGGTGAACACCATATATTTT
size: NA
D: TRBD1
J: TRBJ1-3
V: TRBV10-3
length: 14

CDR3: CATSRGGLTSGYNEQFF
DNA: TGTGCCACCAGCAGAGGGGGGTTGACTAGCGGATACAATGAGCAGTTCTTC
size: NA
D: TRBD2
J: TRBJ2-1
V: TRBV15
length: 17

CDR3: CASCPERINTGELFF
DNA: TGCGCCAGCTGTCCCGAGCGGATAAACACCGGGGAGCTGTTTTTT
size: few
D: NA
J: TRBJ2-2
V: TRBV10-1
length: 15

CDR3: CASSPPGGKAYEQYF
DNA: TGTGCCAGCAGCCCCCCCGGGGGTAAAGCCTACGAGCAGTACTTC
size: NA
D: NA
J: TRBJ2-7
V: TRBV5-6
length: 15

CDR3: CASTWRGFYNEQFF
DNA: TGTGCCAGTACTTGGCGGGGATTTTACAATGAGCAGTTCTTC
size: NA
D: NA
J: TRBJ2-1
V: TRBV19
length: 14

CDR3: CASSHGTGIYNEQFF
DNA: TGTGCCAGCAGCCACGGGACAGGGATCTACAATGAGCAGTTCTTC
size: NA
D: TRBD1
J: TRBJ2-1
V: TRBV5-4
length: 15

CDR3: CASSITGIPGQQFSPLHF
DNA: TGTGCCAGTAGTATCACGGGGATCCCGGGACAGCAGTTTTCACCCCTCCACTTT
size: once
D: TRBD1
J: TRBJ1-6
V: TRBV19
length: 18

CDR3: CASSLAGGRAREQYF
DNA: TGTGCCAGCAGCTTGGCCGGCGGGAGGGCCAGGGAGCAGTACTTC
size: NA
D: TRBD2
J: TRBJ2-7
V: TRBV5-4
length: 15

CDR3: CASSYSWTSGQETQYF
DNA: TGTGCCAGCAGTTACTCCTGGACTAGCGGGCAAGAGACCCAGTACTTC
size: NA
D: TRBD2
J: TRBJ2-5
V: TRBV6-6
length: 16

CDR3: CASSRGTGTYRKYF
DNA: TGCGCCAGCAGCAGGGGGACAGGGACCTATCGGAAGTACTTC
size: NA
D: TRBD1
J: TRBJ2-7
V: TRBV5-1
length: 14